The next 27 T cell receptor beta chains were all read from a single sample in a study of CD8 T cells in ankylosing spondylitis. TCRdb reanalysed the 5' RACE reads using MiXCR and keeps one entry per CDR3 protein. The data contain 190,000 or so distinct CDR3 sequences, roughly 13% of them singletons. Sequenced material: blood, either unsorted or a sorted T cell fraction (not recorded which). These receptors all stem from a male donor with ankylosing spondylitis or in good health (not recorded which).

The rearrangement uses TRBV7-2 and TRBJ2-5; TRBD1 is a possible D gene (6 bases). Between the trimmed V and J ends, which lost 2 bases and 4 bases, there was a span of 17 bases. Germline-derived CDR1 and CDR2 are SGHTA and FQGNSA. The CDR3 covers 16 residues. CDR3 in DNA: TGTGCCAGCAGCTTAACCCTGTCGGTCAGGGGAGAGACCCAGTACTTC. Translating it yields CASSLTLSVRGETQYF.

This clonotype was seen many times. V gene TRBV6-1 combines with J gene TRBJ2-3; D gene unclear. V lost 4 bases and J 4 bases, leaving 12 bases between the germline ends. The CDR3 totals 14 residues. Germline values: CDR1 MNHNS, CDR2 SASEGT. The CDR3 reads CASSGARGADTQYF. The CDR3 region has the DNA TGTGCCAGCAGTGGGGCGCGTGGGGCAGATACGCAGTATTTT.

This clonotype was detected a few times. V and J are TRBV6-5 and TRBJ2-1; 11 bases are a match to TRBD2. This CDR3 is built from 16 residues. Germline-derived CDR1 and CDR2 are MNHEY and SVGAGI. V shed 6 bases and J 2 bases; nucleotides not matched to a gene: 6. This CDR3 reads CASRLLAGAPYNEQFF. As DNA, the CDR3 is TGTGCCAGCAGGTTACTAGCGGGAGCCCCCTACAATGAGCAGTTCTTC.

This clonotype showed up just a few times. This chain connects TRBV21-1 to TRBJ1-5. TRBV21-1 is a recognized pseudogene. The CDR3 length is 15 residues. CDR3 DNA: TGTGCCAGCAGCAAAGAAAGCGGCAGCAATCAGCCCCAGCATTTT. Translation gives CASSKESGSNQPQHF.

There are a few counts of this clonotype. The genes are TRBV5-6 and TRBJ2-2, with D unresolved. The length of the CDR3 is 16 residues. The germline gives CDR1 SGHDT, CDR2 YYEEEE. V was clipped by 4 bases and J by 4 bases, with 17 bases between them. CDR3 loop: CASSPGTPTRTGELFF. The CDR3 coding sequence is TGTGCCAGCAGCCCAGGCACCCCGACCCGCACCGGGGAGCTGTTTTTT. Combining the CDR3 with reference TRBV5-6 and TRBJ2-2 gives the whole variable domain DAGVTQSPTHLIKTRGQQVTLRCSPKSGHDTVSWYQQALGQGPQFIFQYYEEEERQRGNFPDRFSGHQFPNYSSELNVNALLLGDSALYLCASSPGTPTRTGELFFGEGSRLTVL.

This clonotype appeared a few times. The junction and the germline gene differ at one end; a read error may be behind it. This chain uses TRBV20-1 with TRBJ2-1; 8 bases line up with TRBD2. The germline CDR1 and CDR2 sequences are DFQATT and SNEGSKA (reference sequence). The CDR3 is 15 residues long. Here the CDR3 DNA reads TGCAGTGCTAGAGACATTAGCGGGGACTACGATGAGCAGTTCTTC. Translating it yields CSARDISGDYDEQFF.

J is TRBJ2-7 and V is TRBV6-1, with D hard to call. The germline gives CDR1 MNHNS, CDR2 SASEGT. The V and J ends lost 1 base and 1 base respectively, with 11 bases between them. The CDR3 is 15 residues long. DNA for the CDR3: TGTGCCAGCAGTGAAGTTAGTCGGAAGTCCTACGAGCAGTACTTC. Translating gives CASSEVSRKSYEQYF.

This clonotype has just a few counts. The chain joins TRBV6-1 to TRBJ1-1; 9 bases align to TRBD1. CDR1 and CDR2 (germline): MNHNS, SASEGT. V dropped 4 bases and J dropped 6; count of bases not matched to a gene: 9. The CDR3 has 15 residues. CDR3 DNA sequence: TGTGCCAGCAGTGTCCTCGGGACAGGGAGTGCTGAAGCTTTCTTT. Its protein is CASSVLGTGSAEAFF.

The chain couples TRBV29-1 to TRBJ1-1; D ambiguous. Germline V CDR1 and CDR2: SQVTM, ANQGSEA. This CDR3 is 10 amino acids long. Trimming removed 4 bases at V and 6 bases at J, with 6 bases between. In DNA, the CDR3 is TGCAGCGTTGGTCTCCCTGAAGCTTTCTTT. This codes for CSVGLPEAFF.

This clonotype was seen many times. The CDR3 region has the DNA TGTGCCAGCTCATTGGAGGGAGTTAAGAACACCGGGGAGCTGTTTTTT. It translates to CASSLEGVKNTGELFF. V usage is TRBV7-9 and J usage is TRBJ2-2, with D perhaps TRBD2 (6 bases). The CDR3 runs to 16 residues. In germline, CDR1 is SEHNR, CDR2 FQNEAQ (reference sequence). Trimming pared 8 bases from V and 1 base from J, leaving 17 bases between.

The V gene is TRBV9, the J gene TRBJ2-7; 7 bases are shared with TRBD1. The CDR3 length is 15 residues. The J segment lost 4 bases and the V segment lost 0 bases, leaving 7 bases of the junction unmatched. Germline V lookup: CDR1 SGDLS, CDR2 YYNGEE. In DNA form, the CDR3 reads TGTGCCAGCAGCGTAGGTGGAGACAGGGTATACGAGCAGTACTTC. It encodes CASSVGGDRVYEQYF.

This clonotype was counted only a few times. The chain joins TRBV12-3 or TRBV12-4 to TRBJ2-1; D unclear. This CDR3 contains 12 residues. V lost 3 bases and J 9 bases, leaving 9 bases between the germline ends. The DNA of the CDR3 is TGTGCCAGCAGTTTTCCGGGTTTTGAGCAGTTCTTC. Its protein product is CASSFPGFEQFF.

This clonotype appeared a few times. This rearrangement joins TRBV18 to TRBJ2-3; 9 bases are a match to TRBD2. The ends lost 4 bases at V and 2 bases at J; junction bases unmatched: 7. The length of the CDR3 is 16 residues. Germline V gene sequence: CDR1 KGHSH, CDR2 LQKENI. CDR3 in DNA: TGTGCCAGCTCACTCTTAGCGGGAGACATCACAGATACGCAGTATTTT. It translates to CASSLLAGDITDTQYF. Full variable domain (missing parts from reference TRBV18 and TRBJ2-3): NAGVMQNPRHLVRRRGQEARLRCSPMKGHSHVYWYRQLPEEGLKFMVYLQKENIIDESGMPKERFSAEFPKEGPSILRIQQVVRGDSAAYFCASSLLAGDITDTQYFGPGTRLTVL.

This chain connects TRBV5-6 to TRBJ2-1, with a tentative D call TRBD2 (5 bases). CDR1 and CDR2 from the germline V gene are SGHDT and YYEEEE. Trimming removed 0 bases from V and 1 base from J, with 11 bases in between. The CDR3 contains 16 residues. In DNA form, the CDR3 reads TGTGCCAGCAGCTTGGGGTCTAGCATTTCCTACAATGAGCAGTTCTTC. It codes for CASSLGSSISYNEQFF.

The chain recombines TRBV6-5 with TRBJ2-5; no clear D gene. Germline values: CDR1 MNHEY, CDR2 SVGAGI. V was cut by 1 base and J by 3 bases, with 9 bases left in between. The CDR3 length is 14 residues. The CDR3 nucleotides read TGTGCCAGCAGTTACTTTAGCCAGAAAGAGACCCAGTACTTC. Translating it yields CASSYFSQKETQYF.

This clonotype was observed a handful of times. The CDR3 region is CASSQASRPTGQLETQYF. CDR3 nucleotide sequence: TGTGCCAGCAGCCAGGCATCGAGGCCGACAGGTCAATTGGAGACCCAGTACTTC. The chain carries TRBV3-1 and TRBJ2-5; D might be TRBD1 (6 bases). The CDR3 has 18 residues. The germline gives CDR1 LGHDT, CDR2 YNNKEL (reference sequence). V shed 3 bases and J shed 5 bases, with 25 bases lying between them.

The chain recombines TRBV7-9 with TRBJ2-1; 7 bases align to TRBD2. The length of the CDR3 is 16 residues. Trimming at V came to 4 bases and at J to 8 bases, leaving 14 bases not matched to a gene. Germline V lookup: CDR1 SEHNR, CDR2 FQNEAQ (reference sequence). The CDR3 spells CASSWSSGALGDEQFF. The DNA for the CDR3 is TGTGCCAGCAGCTGGTCCAGCGGGGCTTTGGGGGATGAGCAGTTCTTC.

The chain carries TRBV11-2 and TRBJ1-1; no reliable D call. Germline V CDR1 and CDR2: SGHAT, FQNNGV. This CDR3 comprises 13 residues. Trimming took 5 bases from V and 5 from J, leaving 12 bases between them. CDR3 in DNA: TGTGCCAGCAGCCCCAGGTCGGGGACTGAAGCTTTCTTT. Translation gives CASSPRSGTEAFF.

V and J are TRBV20-1 and TRBJ2-7, with D possibly TRBD1 on 6 matching bases. V lost 0 bases to trimming and J lost 3 bases, with 15 bases between them. CDR1 is DFQATT, CDR2 SNEGSKA, per germline (reference sequence). CDR3 size: 15 residues. Written as DNA, the CDR3 is TGCAGTGCTAGAGATAGGGACACCTCTCTCTACGAGCAGTACTTC. It codes for CSARDRDTSLYEQYF.

The rearrangement uses TRBV30 and TRBJ2-2, with D perhaps matching TRBD1 (5 bases). The CDR3 covers 13 residues. Deletions cut 2 bases from V and 6 bases from J, with 10 bases between. Germline assignment: CDR1 GTSNPN and CDR2 SVGIG (reference sequence). The CDR3 nucleotides read TGTGCCTGGAGTCTTACAGGTCCCGGGGAGCTGTTTTTT. Its protein product is CAWSLTGPGELFF.

This clonotype has a handful of counts. The V and J genes are TRBV2 and TRBJ2-1, with 7 bases that match TRBD1. The V gene end was trimmed by 6 bases and the J gene end by 9 bases; junction bases not matched to a gene: 20. The CDR3 length is 17 residues. Germline loops: CDR1 SNHLY, CDR2 FYNNEI. CDR3 protein: CASRGQGVGSVAGEQFF. The CDR3 nucleotides read TGTGCCAGCAGGGGGCAGGGGGTAGGCTCGGTCGCAGGTGAGCAGTTCTTC.

In its sample, this clonotype was seen a few times. The V gene is TRBV7-9, the J gene TRBJ1-4; 8 bases fit TRBD1. The germline gives CDR1 SEHNR, CDR2 FQNEAQ (reference sequence). The CDR3 is 14 residues long. Losses at the gene ends were 4 bases for V and 8 bases for J; bases not matched to a gene: 6. The CDR3 region is CASSSGQGREKLFF. The DNA for the CDR3 is TGTGCCAGCAGCTCCGGACAGGGACGAGAAAAACTGTTTTTT.

Only a few counts were recorded for this clonotype. J is TRBJ2-2 and V is TRBV15; D might be TRBD1 (5 bases). This CDR3 region has 17 residues. Trimming took off 0 bases at V and 3 bases at J, with 14 bases between the two ends. CDR1 and CDR2 from the germline V gene are LNHNV and YYDKDF (reference sequence). The CDR3 DNA is TGTGCCACCAGCAGAGATAAGGCAGGGCTATACACCGGGGAGCTGTTTTTT. Encoded protein: CATSRDKAGLYTGELFF.

This chain links TRBV15 with TRBJ1-5; weak D call: TRBD1 (6 bases). The V and J ends lost 1 base and 7 bases respectively, with 29 bases between them. Germline CDR1 reads LNHNV; CDR2 reads YYDKDF (reference sequence). This CDR3 region has 20 residues. The CDR3 is CATSRAVVFNSGDPGQPQHF. DNA of the CDR3: TGTGCCACCAGCAGAGCGGTCGTGTTTAACTCAGGGGATCCAGGACAGCCCCAGCATTTT.

This clonotype was counted between two and nine times. V and J are TRBV12-3 or TRBV12-4 and TRBJ1-3; D uncertain. This CDR3 region has 14 residues. V gave up 2 bases and J gave up 0 bases, with 5 bases separating them. CDR3 residues: CASSLTLSGNTIYF. The CDR3 nucleotides are TGTGCCAGCAGTTTAACCCTCTCTGGAAACACCATATATTTT.

This clonotype was counted only a few times. This chain joins TRBV4-1 and TRBJ2-5, with 11 bases matching TRBD2. With 3 bases clipped from V and 7 bases from J, the junction kept 10 bases outside the gene matches. Germline V CDR1 and CDR2: MGHRA, YSYEKL. The CDR3 sequence is 16 residues long. The CDR3 spells CASSQGIAGGPVTQYF. CDR3 in DNA: TGCGCCAGCAGCCAGGGAATAGCGGGAGGGCCTGTGACCCAGTACTTC.

The chain uses TRBV30 and TRBJ1-2, with TRBD1 matching over 7 bases. This CDR3 is 11 amino acids long. With V trimmed by 7 bases and J by 5 bases, 4 bases remained unmatched. Germline CDR1 is GTSNPN and CDR2 is SVGIG (reference sequence). The CDR3 is CAFRQGYGYTF. CDR3 DNA: TGTGCCTTTCGACAGGGATATGGCTACACCTTC.